Listed here are 18 T cell receptor beta chains from one sample, sequenced in a study of blood T cell repertoires in COVID-19. Produced via immunoSEQ multiplex PCR; TCRdb's table is partial and in-frame only. The sample shows roughly 700,000 clones, just under 90% of them seen only once. The sample was peripheral blood. The receptors here all came from a woman aged 18-29 years with acute or convalescent COVID-19.

Comment on this clone: Other nucleotide sequences in the sample specify the same CDR3. This chain uses TRBV5-1 with TRBJ2-5; no clear D. Germline V gene sequence: CDR1 SGHRS, CDR2 YFSETQ. The CDR3 runs to 15 residues. V was shortened by 0 bases and J by 2 bases, with 11 bases between the two germline ends. The CDR3 region has the DNA TGCGCCAGCAGCTTGGCCCCAGGCTTACAAGAGACCCAGTACTTC. Its protein is CASSLAPGLQETQYF.

The genes are TRBV28 and TRBJ1-2; D is perhaps TRBD1 (6 bases). V lost 2 bases, J lost 6 bases, and 19 bases lay in between. Germline assignment: CDR1 MDHEN and CDR2 SYDVKM. The CDR3 loop spans 16 amino acids. This chain's CDR3 is CASSLRGNRVGHGYTF. The CDR3 DNA reads as TGTGCCAGCAGTTTAAGGGGGAACAGGGTTGGGCATGGCTACACCTTC.

This clone was observed once. The rearrangement links TRBV3-1 (or the pseudogene TRBV3-2) to TRBJ1-5; 8 nucleotides match TRBD1. Germline lookup yields CDR1 LGHDT and CDR2 YNNKEL (reference sequence). V was pared by 4 bases and J by 7 bases, with 9 bases of the junction left unmatched. The length of the CDR3 is 15 residues. The CDR3 sequence: CASSPRTGRGQPQHF. For the CDR3, the DNA is TGTGCCAGCAGCCCCAGGACAGGGAGGGGACAGCCCCAGCATTTT.

The chain links TRBV15 to TRBJ1-4; D not resolved. Germline V gene lookup returns CDR1 LNHNV and CDR2 YYDKDF (reference sequence). CDR3 length equals 13 residues. The V end lost 9 bases, the J end lost 0 bases, and 8 bases lay between the germline ends. CDR3 bases: TGTGCCACTGGGCGTGCAACTAATGAAAAACTGTTTTTT. Its protein is CATGRATNEKLFF.

This clone appeared a single time. The V gene is TRBV4-3, the J gene TRBJ1-1; tentative D call: TRBD1 (5 bases). With 0 bases removed from V and 5 bases from J, the gap between germline ends came to 13 bases. The V gene's germline CDR1 is LGHNA and CDR2 YSLEER. The length of the CDR3 is 15 residues. The CDR3 DNA reads TGCGCCAGCAGCCAAGAGGGAGGGGTAGGGACTGAAGCTTTCTTT. This translates into CASSQEGGVGTEAFF.

This clone was picked up a small number of times. This chain uses TRBV6-5 with TRBJ2-1; TRBD2 matches at 7 bases. The CDR3 has 12 amino acids. V lost 8 bases, J lost 5 bases, and 3 bases stayed unmatched. Germline loops: CDR1 MNHEY, CDR2 SVGAGI. CDR3 in DNA: TGTGCCAGCGGGAGGGGCGACAATGAGCAGTTCTTC. It encodes CASGRGDNEQFF.

V is TRBV9 and J is TRBJ1-1; no firm D call. The CDR3 extends over 13 amino acids. V dropped 3 bases and J dropped 1 base, with 7 bases sitting between them. Germline CDR1 reads SGDLS; CDR2 reads YYNGEE. The CDR3 loop is CASSEPGNTEAFF. CDR3 sequence (DNA): TGTGCCAGCAGCGAGCCGGGGAACACTGAAGCTTTCTTT.

The chain has TRBV4-2 and TRBJ2-1; 9 bases are shared with TRBD2. The CDR3 sequence is 19 residues long. V lost 3 bases and J lost 2; bases outside the gene matches: 14. Per germline, CDR1 LGHNA and CDR2 YNFKEQ. The CDR3 reads CASSQIGGSGGRAYNEQFF. The CDR3, as DNA: TGTGCCAGCAGCCAGATCGGCGGTAGCGGGGGACGGGCCTACAATGAGCAGTTCTTC.

This sequence joins TRBV9 and TRBJ1-2, with 9 bases that match TRBD1. Germline-derived CDR1 and CDR2 are SGDLS and YYNGEE. CDR3 length equals 13 residues. With 3 bases clipped from V and 7 bases from J, the junction kept 4 bases outside the gene matches. The DNA of the CDR3 is TGTGCCAGCAGCGCAGGGACAGGGCTTGGCTACACCTTC. This translates into CASSAGTGLGYTF. Looking up the rest from reference TRBV9 and TRBJ1-2 gives the full variable domain: DSGVTQTPKHLITATGQRVTLRCSPRSGDLSVYWYQQSLDQGLQFLIQYYNGEERAKGNILERFSAQQFPDLHSELNLSSLELGDSALYFCASSAGTGLGYTFGSGTRLTVV.

This clone occurred a few times. The rearrangement joins TRBV25-1 to TRBJ1-6; possibly TRBD1 for D (6 bases). The germline gives CDR1 MGHDK, CDR2 SYGVNS. V was trimmed by 5 bases and J by 7 bases, leaving 12 bases between them. This CDR3 spans 14 amino acids. The CDR3 DNA is TGTGCCAGCAGTCGGGACACCCGGAATTCACCCCTCCACTTT. This translates into CASSRDTRNSPLHF.

As regards this clone: The same CDR3 arises from other DNA sequences in this sample as well. The DNA for the CDR3 is TGCGCCAGCAGCCAAGATGGAGGATACGAGCAGTACTTC. As protein: CASSQDGGYEQYF. This chain joins TRBV4-3 and TRBJ2-7; D is perhaps TRBD2 (5 bases). V was cut by 0 bases and J by 4 bases, with 7 bases left in between. The CDR3 length is 13 residues. Germline CDR1 LGHNA, CDR2 YSLEER.

The chain recombines TRBV30 with TRBJ2-7, with 10 bases aligning to TRBD1. The junction had 4 bases not matched to a gene; V was cut back by 4 bases and J by 4 bases. This CDR3 has 13 amino acids. CDR1 and CDR2 (germline): GTSNPN, SVGIG (reference sequence). For the CDR3, the DNA is TGTGCCTGGACTTGGGACAGGGGATACGAGCAGTACTTC. Its protein is CAWTWDRGYEQYF.

V gene TRBV3-1 (or the pseudogene TRBV3-2) combines with J gene TRBJ2-7, with 10 bases identical to TRBD1. CDR1 is LGHDT and CDR2 is YNNKEL in the germline V gene (reference sequence). Trimming cost V 3 bases and J 3 bases; bases outside gene matches: 5. The CDR3 is 15 amino acids. The CDR3 DNA sequence: TGTGCCAGCAGCCAGGCCGGGACAGGGGACTACGAGCAGTACTTC. It is translated as CASSQAGTGDYEQYF.

The gene calls are TRBV6-5 and TRBJ2-7; D is unclear. Germline CDR1 is MNHEY and CDR2 is SVGAGI. The CDR3 sequence is 11 residues long. The V gene lost 7 bases and the J gene lost 2 bases, with 6 bases spanning the gap. Here the CDR3 reads CASTNAYEQYF. The CDR3 bases are TGTGCCAGCACTAACGCCTACGAGCAGTACTTC.

J is TRBJ2-7 and V is TRBV6-8; 10 bases line up with TRBD1. Germline CDR1 is MNHGY and CDR2 is SAAAGT. This CDR3 comprises 17 residues. The J segment lost 5 bases and the V segment lost 0 bases, leaving 10 bases of the junction unmatched. CDR3 nucleotide sequence: TGTGCCAGCAGTTACTCGACCTGGACAGGGGGGGTGAACGAGCAGTACTTC. Translating it yields CASSYSTWTGGVNEQYF.

The genes are TRBV30 and TRBJ1-1; 7 nucleotides match TRBD1. The length of the CDR3 is 16 residues. J lost 2 bases, V lost 4 bases, and 13 bases had no gene match. Germline V gene sequence: CDR1 GTSNPN, CDR2 SVGIG (reference sequence). The CDR3 here is CAWILGTERFNTEAFF. Here the CDR3 DNA reads TGTGCCTGGATCCTCGGGACAGAGCGCTTTAACACTGAAGCTTTCTTT.

The chain is built from TRBV9 and TRBJ2-4, with D possibly being TRBD2 (5 bases). The CDR3 is 18 amino acids. From germline, CDR1 is SGDLS and CDR2 YYNGEE. The V end lost 1 base, the J end lost 3 bases, and 20 bases lay between the germline ends. The CDR3, as DNA: TGTGCCAGCAGCGTATCACCCCCGGATTTAGGGAGCAAAAACATTCAGTACTTC. Encoded protein: CASSVSPPDLGSKNIQYF.

The CDR3 sequence is CARSLEGDRDVSNQPQHF. CDR3 in DNA: TGTGCCAGAAGCTTGGAGGGGGACAGGGACGTTAGCAATCAGCCCCAGCATTTT. The V and J genes are TRBV5-3 and TRBJ1-5, with TRBD1 identical over 9 bases. TRBV5-3 carries the ORF label, with uncertain function. This CDR3 has 18 residues. With 0 bases clipped from V and 0 bases from J, the junction kept 7 bases outside the gene matches.